Listed below are T cell receptor beta chains from one sample, sequenced in a study of blood T cell repertoires in COVID-19. The data were produced by immunoSEQ multiplex PCR, yet TCRdb's version contains in-frame clones alone and is incomplete. This sample yields some 210,000 clones, of which approximately 86% are seen a single time; 10% belongs to the top ten. Sample: PBMCs or T cells enriched from blood (not recorded which). These receptors were obtained from a man between 18 and 29 years old with acute COVID-19. Each CDR3 is given with its conserved first and last residue. The order of the fields is V gene, J gene, clone size, D gene, CDR3 protein, CDR3 DNA. D genes are given only for firm matches. The size entry is marked missing in some rows and otherwise reads once, few, many or a size class.

>TRBV5-6|TRBJ2-3|.|TRBD2
CASSTRTSGSRWDTQYF
TGTGCCAGCAGCACACGGACTAGCGGGAGCCGTTGGGATACGCAGTATTTT
>TRBV28|TRBJ1-6|.|TRBD1
CASSSPGTAGSPLHF
TGTGCCAGCAGTTCCCCTGGGACAGCGGGTTCACCCCTCCACTTT
>TRBV19|TRBJ1-6|.|.
CASSNEGDSPLHF
TGTGCCAGTAGTAATGAGGGAGACTCACCCCTCCACTTT
>TRBV3-1/TRBV3-2|TRBJ2-3|.|.
CASSPLALQADTQYF
TGTGCCAGCAGCCCTCTAGCCCTCCAAGCAGATACGCAGTATTTT
>TRBV9|TRBJ1-1|few|.
CASSGRQATEAFF
TGTGCCAGCAGCGGTAGACAGGCTACTGAAGCTTTCTTT
>TRBV24-1|TRBJ2-1|.|TRBD2
CATSDPAGGPFF
TGTGCCACCAGTGACCCTGCGGGGGGCCCGTTCTTC
>TRBV27|TRBJ2-1|few|TRBD2
CASRASGSQNEQFF
TGTGCCAGCAGAGCTAGCGGGAGTCAGAATGAGCAGTTCTTC
>TRBV30|TRBJ1-4|.|.
CAGTGINEKLFF
TGTGCCGGAACAGGGATAAATGAAAAACTGTTTTTT
>TRBV27|TRBJ2-3|.|TRBD2
CASSPRTSGRPVSRTDTQYF
TGTGCCAGCAGTCCTCGGACTAGCGGGAGGCCAGTAAGTAGGACAGATACGCAGTATTTT
>TRBV25-1|TRBJ2-1|.|TRBD2
CASSAAGVDNEQFF
TGTGCCAGCAGTGCGGCGGGAGTGGACAATGAGCAGTTCTTC
>TRBV19|TRBJ1-2|.|TRBD1
CASLSGQGSGYTF
TGTGCCAGTTTGTCCGGACAGGGAAGTGGCTACACCTTC
>TRBV28|TRBJ2-2|.|TRBD2
CASSLGTRNTGELFF
TGTGCCAGCAGTCTCGGGACTAGGAACACCGGGGAGCTGTTTTTT
>TRBV5-1|TRBJ2-5|.|.
CASSLGRDQETQYF
TGCGCCAGCAGCTTGGGACGGGACCAAGAGACCCAGTACTTC
>TRBV7-9|TRBJ1-6|few|TRBD1
CASSSQGLNSPLHF
TGTGCCAGCAGCTCACAGGGGTTAAATTCACCCCTCCACTTT
>TRBV3-1/TRBV3-2|TRBJ2-7|.|.
CASSQVIGREKDGRPHEQYF
TGTGCCAGCAGCCAAGTAATAGGTCGGGAGAAAGATGGGAGACCCCACGAGCAGTACTTC
>TRBV9|TRBJ2-4|.|.
CASSVSHRVNIQYF
TGTGCCAGCAGCGTAAGCCACAGGGTTAACATTCAGTACTTC
>TRBV10-1|TRBJ1-2|.|TRBD1
CASSPGTGNGYTF
TGCGCCAGCAGTCCCGGGACAGGGAATGGCTACACCTTC
>TRBV11-2|TRBJ2-1|.|TRBD2
CASSSILAGGLYNEQFF
TGTGCCAGCAGCTCGATCTTAGCGGGGGGACTTTACAATGAGCAGTTCTTC
>TRBV10-2|TRBJ1-6|.|TRBD1
CASSEQGGITSPLHF
TGCGCCAGCAGTGAGCAGGGGGGTATCACTTCACCCCTCCACTTT
>TRBV14|TRBJ1-2|few|TRBD1
CASRQTGGGLTNYGYTF
TGTGCCAGCAGGCAAACAGGGGGCGGCCTCACTAACTATGGCTACACCTTC
>TRBV18|TRBJ2-7|.|.
CATSRGANTYEQYF
TGTGCCACCTCAAGAGGCGCGAACACCTACGAGCAGTACTTC
>TRBV9|TRBJ2-7|.|TRBD2
CASSQFGTSRPSSYEQYF
TGTGCCAGCAGCCAATTTGGGACTAGCCGTCCGAGCTCCTACGAGCAGTACTTC
>TRBV11-2|TRBJ2-1|.|.
CASSFVSGERRPNNEQFF
TGTGCCAGCAGCTTTGTTTCAGGCGAGCGGCGGCCCAACAATGAGCAGTTCTTC
>TRBV4-1|TRBJ2-5|.|TRBD2
CASSPIAGEETQYF
TGCGCCAGCAGCCCCATAGCGGGAGAAGAGACCCAGTACTTC
>TRBV5-5|TRBJ2-5|.|TRBD2
CASSLLTSGSSTETQYF
TGTGCCAGCAGCTTGCTCACTAGCGGGAGTTCTACGGAGACCCAGTACTTC
>TRBV6-5|TRBJ2-5|.|.
CASIARVFAGTQYF
TGTGCCAGCATCGCTAGGGTGTTCGCGGGAACCCAGTACTTC
>TRBV27|TRBJ2-2|.|TRBD2
CASGPSGSLTGELFF
TGTGCCAGCGGACCTAGCGGGAGTCTAACCGGGGAGCTGTTTTTT
>TRBV4-2|TRBJ1-3|.|.
CASSQAGGASGNTIYF
TGTGCCAGCAGCCAAGCGGGAGGAGCCTCTGGAAACACCATATATTTT
>TRBV19|TRBJ2-7|.|TRBD1
CASSPGQGDYEQYF
TGTGCCAGTAGTCCGGGACAGGGCGACTACGAGCAGTACTTC
>TRBV24-1|TRBJ2-1|.|TRBD2
CATRAGRESNEQFF
TGTGCCACCAGGGCGGGGCGGGAGAGTAATGAGCAGTTCTTC
>TRBV5-4|TRBJ1-1|.|TRBD1
CASSLGQGADEAFF
TGTGCCAGCAGCTTAGGTCAGGGGGCGGATGAAGCTTTCTTT
>TRBV14|TRBJ1-1|.|TRBD1
CASSSLGGASDTEAFF
TGTGCCAGCAGCTCCCTAGGGGGCGCTTCGGACACTGAAGCTTTCTTT
>TRBV5-1|TRBJ1-1|.|TRBD1
CASSRTGGAENEAFF
TGCGCCAGCAGCCGGACAGGGGGCGCGGAAAATGAGGCTTTCTTT
>TRBV21-1|TRBJ2-4|.|.
CASSTVGGAKNIQYF
TGTGCCAGCAGTACCGTAGGGGGAGCCAAAAACATTCAGTACTTC
>TRBV9|TRBJ2-1|.|.
CASSPVSGDRSYNEQFF
TGTGCCAGCAGCCCTGTTTCGGGGGATCGCTCCTACAATGAGCAGTTCTTC
>TRBV19|TRBJ1-1|.|TRBD1
CASSIKGQGGTEAFF
TGTGCCAGTAGTATCAAGGGACAGGGAGGCACTGAAGCTTTCTTT
>TRBV13|TRBJ2-2|.|TRBD1
CASSQGQGVAGELFF
TGTGCCAGCAGCCAGGGACAGGGTGTCGCCGGGGAGCTGTTTTTT
>TRBV2|TRBJ2-5|.|TRBD2
CASLGRVETQYF
TGTGCCAGCCTGGGGAGGGTGGAGACCCAGTACTTC
>TRBV7-2|TRBJ2-1|few|TRBD2
CASSPSGAPKQFF
TGTGCCAGCAGCCCTAGCGGAGCCCCAAAGCAGTTCTTC
>TRBV4-1|TRBJ1-4|.|TRBD1
CASSQLQGGEKLFF
TGCGCCAGCAGCCAGCTACAGGGGGGTGAAAAACTGTTTTTT
>TRBV4-1|TRBJ1-2|.|.
CASSEVVNYGYTF
TGCGCCAGCAGCGAGGTGGTTAACTATGGCTACACCTTC
>TRBV7-9|TRBJ2-1|.|TRBD2
CASSLSSGRWGKFF
TGTGCCAGCAGCTTATCTAGCGGGAGGTGGGGGAAGTTCTTC
>TRBV28|TRBJ2-7|.|TRBD2
CASSALAGLFYEQYF
TGTGCCAGCAGTGCGCTAGCGGGATTGTTCTACGAGCAGTACTTC
>TRBV6-5|TRBJ1-3|.|.
CASSYEPGAGNTIYF
TGTGCCAGCAGTTACGAGCCAGGGGCTGGAAACACCATATATTTT
>TRBV11-2|TRBJ1-6|.|.
CASSLKGGGVDSPLHF
TGTGCCAGCAGCTTAAAAGGGGGAGGGGTGGATTCACCCCTCCACTTT
>TRBV27|TRBJ2-7|.|.
CASSFRQGAYEQYF
TGTGCCAGCAGTTTTAGGCAGGGTGCCTACGAGCAGTACTTC
>TRBV2|TRBJ2-7|.|TRBD1
CASTPDRSSYEQYF
TGTGCCAGCACTCCGGACAGGTCCTCCTACGAGCAGTACTTC
>TRBV4-2|TRBJ2-7|.|.
CASSQETTYEQYF
TGTGCCAGCAGCCAAGAAACTACCTACGAGCAGTACTTC
>TRBV5-6|TRBJ1-3|.|.
CASTPGAEGNTIYF
TGTGCCAGCACCCCAGGGGCGGAGGGAAACACCATATATTTT
>TRBV19|TRBJ1-2|once|.
CASSPSRVWGYTF
TGTGCCAGTAGCCCTTCCAGGGTGTGGGGCTACACCTTC
>TRBV24-1|TRBJ2-2|.|.
CATSDLGAGPNTGELFF
TGTGCCACCAGTGACCTCGGGGCGGGACCGAACACCGGGGAGCTGTTTTTT
>TRBV28|TRBJ1-1|.|.
CASSLRTEAFF
TGTGCCAGCAGTTTGCGGACTGAAGCTTTCTTT
>TRBV24-1|TRBJ1-2|once|TRBD1
CATSDRGQGAFLGYTF
TGTGCCACCAGTGACCGAGGACAGGGGGCATTCTTGGGCTACACCTTC
>TRBV9|TRBJ2-7|few|TRBD1
CASSGTGFGEQYF
TGTGCCAGCAGCGGGACAGGGTTTGGCGAGCAGTACTTC
>TRBV3-1/TRBV3-2|TRBJ2-1|.|TRBD2
CASSQEFLVTGGILSDEQFF
TGTGCCAGCAGCCAAGAATTTCTGGTAACGGGAGGGATTCTAAGCGATGAGCAGTTCTTC
>TRBV19|TRBJ2-1|.|TRBD2
CASRWGLAGGPIFF
TGTGCCAGTAGATGGGGACTAGCGGGAGGGCCTATATTCTTC
>TRBV4-1|TRBJ2-1|few|TRBD2
CASSPSGSSYNEQFF
TGCGCCAGCAGTCCCAGCGGGAGCTCCTACAATGAGCAGTTCTTC
>TRBV4-1|TRBJ2-4|.|TRBD2
CASSQDWTSGKNIQYF
TGCGCCAGCAGCCAAGACTGGACTAGCGGCAAAAACATTCAGTACTTC
>TRBV2|TRBJ1-3|.|TRBD1
CASRAGGNGNTIYF
TGTGCCAGCAGGGCAGGGGGCAATGGAAACACCATATATTTT
>TRBV18|TRBJ1-2|few|.
CASSQGTNLNGYTF
TGTGCCAGCTCGCAAGGGACAAACCTAAATGGCTACACCTTC